This is a list of T cell receptor beta chains from one sample in a study of identical twins. Each CDR3 protein gets one entry after TCRdb re-called the 5' RACE reads with MiXCR. The table has approximately 500,000 distinct CDR3 sequences, around 15% seen once. These data were likewise used in another study, on yellow fever vaccine responses in identical twins.

Material: CD4+ T cells sorted from blood. These receptors came from a young woman in good health. Both conserved end residues are part of each CDR3. Each record gives: D gene, J gene, V gene, clone size, CDR3 protein, CDR3 DNA. A D gene is named only where the DNA matches it firmly. Size values are once, few and many counts, or a class for expanded clones, and some rows have none.

>NA|TRBJ2-1|TRBV5-1|NA
CASSPGPIFYNEQFF
TGCGCCAGCAGCCCGGGCCCTATCTTTTACAATGAGCAGTTCTTC
>TRBD2|TRBJ2-7|TRBV12-5|NA
CASGLGRGEQYF
TGTGCTAGTGGTCTCGGGAGGGGTGAGCAGTACTTC
>NA|TRBJ2-2|TRBV5-1|NA
CASSLFQTNTGELFF
TGCGCCAGCAGCTTGTTCCAGACGAACACCGGGGAGCTGTTTTTT
>TRBD1|TRBJ2-1|TRBV24-1|NA
CATSEGQGIGEQFF
TGTGCCACCAGTGAAGGACAGGGGATTGGTGAGCAGTTCTTC
>NA|TRBJ1-1|TRBV5-1|NA
CASSAGQSGSEAFF
TGCGCCAGCAGCGCAGGACAAAGCGGATCTGAAGCTTTCTTT
>NA|TRBJ2-3|TRBV6-1|many
CASSPDSTDTQYF
TGTGCCAGCAGCCCGGACAGCACAGATACGCAGTATTTT
>NA|TRBJ2-3|TRBV5-1|many
CASSLTGNRDTQYF
TGCGCCAGCAGCTTAACGGGAAATCGAGATACGCAGTATTTT
>NA|TRBJ2-5|TRBV4-1|few
CASSQESQFRLSALETQYF
TGCGCCAGCAGCCAAGAGTCCCAATTTCGACTATCGGCCCTGGAGACCCAGTACTTC
>NA|TRBJ1-2|TRBV4-1|NA
CASSQDSSQLFYGYTF
TGCGCCAGCAGCCAAGATTCTAGTCAGCTCTTCTATGGCTACACCTTC
>NA|TRBJ2-2|TRBV10-3|NA
CAISKGILSTGELFF
TGTGCCATCAGCAAGGGAATTCTCTCGACCGGGGAGCTGTTTTTT
>TRBD2|TRBJ2-3|TRBV9|few
CASSVSLAGGRDTQYF
TGTGCCAGCAGCGTAAGTCTAGCGGGAGGAAGAGATACGCAGTATTTT
>NA|TRBJ2-5|TRBV12-3/TRBV12-4|NA
CASSPTSLPETQYF
TGTGCCAGCAGTCCAACCAGTTTGCCAGAGACCCAGTACTTC
>TRBD2|TRBJ2-1|TRBV3-1|few
CASSQDRGREGNNEQFF
TGTGCCAGCAGCCAAGATCGTGGGCGGGAGGGAAACAATGAGCAGTTCTTC
>NA|TRBJ2-6|TRBV5-1|NA
CASSERQAGANVLTF
TGCGCCAGCAGCGAGCGACAGGCTGGGGCCAACGTCCTGACTTTC
>TRBD2|TRBJ2-7|TRBV10-3|NA
CAISDLAASYEQYF
TGTGCCATCAGTGACCTAGCGGCCTCCTACGAGCAGTACTTC
>NA|TRBJ1-1|TRBV14|few
CASSQEFSGTGMNTEAFF
TGTGCCAGCAGCCAAGAATTCTCCGGGACGGGGATGAACACTGAAGCTTTCTTT
>NA|TRBJ2-5|TRBV12-3/TRBV12-4|many
CASKLAGQTQYF
TGTGCCAGCAAACTTGCGGGTCAGACCCAGTACTTC
>NA|TRBJ2-1|TRBV2|few
CASSAGGEQFF
TGTGCCAGCAGCGCTGGGGGTGAGCAGTTCTTC
>NA|TRBJ1-2|TRBV29-1|NA
CSVASGTYGYTF
TGCAGCGTTGCTTCGGGTACCTATGGCTACACCTTC
>NA|TRBJ2-3|TRBV7-8|few
CASSLFQGGLTDTQYF
TGTGCCAGCAGCTTATTCCAGGGGGGGTTAACAGATACGCAGTATTTT
>NA|TRBJ2-2|TRBV27|NA
CASRKNLGTGELFF
TGTGCCAGCAGAAAGAATTTGGGGACCGGGGAGCTGTTTTTT
>NA|TRBJ2-3|TRBV12-3/TRBV12-4|NA
CASRGVGRVIDTQYF
TGTGCCAGCAGGGGGGTAGGAAGAGTCATAGATACGCAATATTTT
>TRBD1|TRBJ1-1|TRBV29-1|NA
CSGTGSNTEAFF
TGCAGCGGGACAGGATCTAACACTGAAGCTTTCTTT
>TRBD2|TRBJ2-3|TRBV24-1|NA
CATSDLGTSGGFTDTQYF
TGTGCCACCAGTGATTTGGGGACTAGCGGGGGCTTCACAGATACGCAGTATTTT
>NA|TRBJ2-7|TRBV5-1|few
CASRNSGTYEQYF
TGCGCCAGCAGGAATAGCGGAACCTACGAGCAGTACTTC
>TRBD1|TRBJ2-1|TRBV10-3|NA
CAISLTGVHEQFF
TGTGCCATCAGTTTGACAGGGGTACATGAGCAGTTCTTC
>TRBD2|TRBJ2-1|TRBV20-1|NA
CSAPNGLAIYNEQFF
TGCAGTGCCCCGAACGGACTAGCGATATACAATGAGCAGTTCTTC
>NA|TRBJ2-3|TRBV18|many
CASSPITDTQYF
TGTGCCAGCAGCCCGATCACAGATACGCAGTATTTT
>NA|TRBJ1-2|TRBV12-3/TRBV12-4|NA
CASRGTRSYYGYTF
TGTGCCAGCAGGGGGACACGCTCCTACTATGGCTACACCTTC
>TRBD1|TRBJ2-7|TRBV12-5|NA
CASGLVLGTGVYEQYF
TGTGCTAGTGGTTTGGTTTTGGGGACAGGGGTTTACGAGCAGTACTTC
>NA|TRBJ1-1|TRBV18|NA
CASSIKGVAVEAFF
TGTGCCAGCTCAATCAAGGGAGTGGCGGTTGAAGCTTTCTTT
>NA|TRBJ1-1|TRBV18|few
CASSREFQAFF
TGTGCCAGCTCGAGGGAGTTTCAAGCTTTCTTT
>TRBD1|TRBJ2-7|TRBV2|NA
CASFWDSLYEQYF
TGTGCCAGCTTTTGGGACAGCTTATACGAGCAGTACTTC
>TRBD1|TRBJ2-3|TRBV12-3/TRBV12-4|few
CASTPGQNTDTQYF
TGTGCCAGCACCCCGGGACAGAACACAGATACGCAGTATTTT
>NA|TRBJ1-1|TRBV5-1|NA
CASSLYNSGNTEAFF
TGCGCCAGCAGCTTGTATAATTCGGGGAACACTGAAGCTTTCTTT
>TRBD1|TRBJ2-1|TRBV29-1|few
CSAGTGLNNEQFF
TGCAGCGCAGGGACAGGGCTGAACAATGAGCAGTTCTTC
>TRBD2|TRBJ2-6|TRBV5-1|few
CASSLELAGGASSGANVLTF
TGCGCCAGCAGCTTGGAACTAGCGGGAGGAGCCTCCTCTGGGGCCAACGTCCTGACTTTC
>NA|TRBJ2-7|TRBV19|few
CASSIVLGAYEQYF
TGTGCCAGTAGTATAGTTCTGGGGGCTTACGAGCAGTACTTC
>NA|TRBJ2-3|TRBV4-2|NA
CASSQGLGPRGADTQYF
TGTGCCAGCAGCCAAGGACTCGGGCCAAGGGGGGCAGATACGCAGTATTTT
>NA|TRBJ1-5|TRBV20-1|few
CSARITGNQPQHF
TGCAGTGCTAGGATAACAGGTAATCAGCCCCAGCATTTT
>TRBD2|TRBJ2-2|TRBV20-1|few
CSVPIGGATGELFF
TGCAGTGTCCCGATCGGGGGGGCCACCGGGGAGCTGTTTTTT
>NA|TRBJ1-1|TRBV5-5|many
CASSSNGYAEAFF
TGTGCCAGCAGCTCCAATGGTTACGCGGAAGCTTTCTTT
>TRBD1|TRBJ2-6|TRBV4-1|NA
CASSGTGWANVLTF
TGCGCCAGCAGTGGGACAGGTTGGGCCAACGTCCTGACTTTC